The source of this TCR beta chain is a study of beta chain features in type 1 diabetes. General study results and limits: The naive, central memory and Treg TCRB repertoires looked more alike in patients than they did in healthy donors.

Each donor gave one heparinised blood draw averaging around 120 mL. Markers CD45RO/CCR7/CD25/CD127/CD95/CD27 served to sort CD4+ naive, central memory, regulatory and stem cell-like memory cells. The sequenced template was cDNA made from the entire isolated RNA. Assay: immunoSEQ multiplex PCR; the TCRdb copy retains only in-frame clones and omits some. The sample lists about 410,000 clones, over 11% seen once, with 0.035% to 0.04% in the top ten. On this clone itself: The antigen remains unidentified.

The CDR3 has 15 residues. The ends were cut back, 0 bases at V and 0 bases at J, with 6 bases in the middle. The germline gives CDR1 SGHRS, CDR2 YFSETQ. The clonotype was recovered from a young man in good health. The J gene is TRBJ2-2, the V gene TRBV5-1; D gene unclear. What was sequenced was naive CD4+ T cells from blood. The CDR3 protein is CASSLGPANTGELFF. In DNA, the CDR3 is TGCGCCAGCAGCTTGGGTCCCGCGAACACCGGGGAGCTGTTTTTT.